These 6 T cell receptor beta chains came from one sample sequenced in a study of blood T cell repertoires in COVID-19. Only in-frame clones appear in the TCRdb table, and some are missing; sequencing was by immunoSEQ multiplex PCR. The table shows about 55,000 clones, with about 91% occurring only once. The sample consisted of peripheral blood. These receptors all stem from a man aged 50 or older with active COVID-19.

V usage is TRBV14 and J usage is TRBJ2-7, with 9 bases lining up with TRBD2. V shed 1 base and J 4 bases; nucleotides not matched to a gene: 5. Germline V gene sequence: CDR1 SGHDN, CDR2 FVKESK. The CDR3 spans 15 residues. CDR3 loop: CASSQGSGRFYEQYF. The DNA for the CDR3 is TGTGCCAGCAGCCAAGGGAGCGGGAGGTTTTACGAGCAGTACTTC.

This rearrangement joins TRBV18 to TRBJ1-2; 8 positions agree with TRBD1. This CDR3 has 13 residues. CDR1 KGHSH and CDR2 LQKENI come from the germline V gene. The V gene end was trimmed by 3 bases and the J gene end by 5 bases; junction bases not matched to a gene: 2. DNA of the CDR3: TGTGCCAGCTCACCGGACAGGGAATATGGCTACACCTTC. This codes for CASSPDREYGYTF.

The rearrangement joins TRBV18 to TRBJ1-1; a possible D gene is TRBD1 (5 bases). There are 14 residues in the CDR3. Per the germline V gene, CDR1 is KGHSH and CDR2 is LQKENI. The V and J ends lost 2 bases and 1 base respectively, with 8 bases between them. For the CDR3, the DNA is TGTGCCAGCTCACCAATGCAGGGGAACACTGAAGCTTTCTTT. It encodes CASSPMQGNTEAFF.

The chain combines TRBV7-9 with TRBJ1-6; D call uncertain. Trimming took 5 bases from V and 7 from J, leaving 15 bases between them. The germline V gene has CDR1 SEHNR and CDR2 FQNEAQ (reference sequence). The CDR3 has 15 residues. The CDR3 protein is CASSTLVGRNSPLHF. DNA of the CDR3: TGTGCCAGCAGCACCCTTGTGGGCAGAAATTCACCCCTCCACTTT.

The genes are TRBV6-2 or TRBV6-3 and TRBJ2-6, with D unclear. V lost 5 bases, J lost 0 bases, and 8 bases lay in between. The CDR3 sequence is 15 residues long. Germline V CDR1 and CDR2: MNHEY, SVGEGT. CDR3 loop: CASSPQSSGANVLTF. The CDR3 DNA reads as TGTGCCAGCAGTCCACAGTCCTCTGGGGCCAACGTCCTGACTTTC.

The rearrangement links TRBV7-2 to TRBJ1-6, with D hard to call. Trimming removed 5 bases from V and 8 bases from J, with 7 bases in between. Germline assignment: CDR1 SGHTA and CDR2 FQGNSA. The CDR3 extends over 12 amino acids. The CDR3: CASSPYDSPLHF. DNA for the CDR3: TGTGCCAGCAGCCCTTATGATTCACCCCTCCACTTT.